Sequencing of this T cell receptor (beta chain) was carried out in a study of CD8 T cells in Susac syndrome. Through negative isolation, CD4+ and CD8+ T cells were obtained, while TEMRA cells were enriched using FACS. V lost 2 bases, J lost 5 bases, and 22 bases lay in between. This CDR3 has 17 residues. Germline-derived CDR1 and CDR2 are ENHRY and SYGVKD. Random hexamers served to reverse transcribe roughly 0.5 to 1 ug RNA. The authors amplified TCR beta CDR3 across 54 Vbeta and 13 Jbeta using immunoSEQ multiplex PCR. TCRdb reanalysed the immunoSEQ multiplex PCR reads using MiXCR and keeps one entry per CDR3 protein. The data hold about 300,000 distinct CDR3 sequences, with 75% to 85% observed a single time.

The genes are TRBV10-3 and TRBJ2-7; D tentatively reads TRBD1 or TRBD2 (6 bases each). The TCR sequence derives from a human donor with multiple sclerosis. Input material: CD8+ T cells from PBMCs. CDR3 residues: CAISESAKTGRSDEQYF. The CDR3 DNA reads TGTGCCATCAGTGAGAGTGCTAAAACAGGGAGGTCAGACGAGCAGTACTTC.